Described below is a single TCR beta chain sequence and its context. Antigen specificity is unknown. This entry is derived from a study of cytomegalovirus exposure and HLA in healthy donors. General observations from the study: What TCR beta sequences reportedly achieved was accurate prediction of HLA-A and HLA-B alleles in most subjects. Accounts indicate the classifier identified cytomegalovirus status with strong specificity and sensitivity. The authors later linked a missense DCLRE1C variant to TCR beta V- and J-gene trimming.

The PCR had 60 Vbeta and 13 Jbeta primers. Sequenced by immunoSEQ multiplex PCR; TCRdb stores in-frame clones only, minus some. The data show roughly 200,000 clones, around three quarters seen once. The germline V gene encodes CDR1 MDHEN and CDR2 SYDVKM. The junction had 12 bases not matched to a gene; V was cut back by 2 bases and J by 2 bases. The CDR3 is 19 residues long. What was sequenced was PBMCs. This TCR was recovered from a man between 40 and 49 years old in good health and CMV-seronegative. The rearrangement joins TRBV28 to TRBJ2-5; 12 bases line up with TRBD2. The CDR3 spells CASSLLRTSGTVGQETQYF. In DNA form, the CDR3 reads TGTGCCAGCAGTTTACTCCGGACTAGCGGGACTGTAGGGCAAGAGACCCAGTACTTC.